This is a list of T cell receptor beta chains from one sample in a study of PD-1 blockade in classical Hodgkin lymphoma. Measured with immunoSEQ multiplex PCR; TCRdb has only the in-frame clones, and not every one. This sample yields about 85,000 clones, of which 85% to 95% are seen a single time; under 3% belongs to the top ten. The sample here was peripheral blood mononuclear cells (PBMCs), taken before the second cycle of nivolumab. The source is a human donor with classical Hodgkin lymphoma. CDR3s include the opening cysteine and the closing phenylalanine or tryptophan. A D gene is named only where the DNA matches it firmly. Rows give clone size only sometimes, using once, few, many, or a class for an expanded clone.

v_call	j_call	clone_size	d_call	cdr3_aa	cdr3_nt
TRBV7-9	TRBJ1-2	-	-	CASSLSGGDGYTF	TGTGCCAGCAGCTTATCAGGCGGCGATGGCTACACCTTC
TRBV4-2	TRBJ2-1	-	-	CASSQVVGTSVEQFF	TGTGCCAGCAGCCAAGTCGTAGGGACCTCTGTTGAGCAGTTCTTC
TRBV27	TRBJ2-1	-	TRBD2	CASSFTSGSFYGYNEQFF	TGTGCCAGCAGTTTTACTAGCGGGAGTTTCTATGGATACAATGAGCAGTTCTTC
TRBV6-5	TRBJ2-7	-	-	CASSYGALRGSYEQYF	TGTGCCAGCAGTTACGGGGCCCTCCGGGGCTCCTACGAGCAGTACTTC
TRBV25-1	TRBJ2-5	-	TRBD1	CASSEYMRTGNETQYF	TGTGCCAGCAGTGAATATATGCGGACAGGGAACGAGACCCAGTACTTC
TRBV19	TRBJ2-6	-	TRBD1	CASSIGFRGMSGANVLTF	TGTGCCAGTAGTATAGGTTTCAGGGGGATGTCTGGGGCCAACGTCCTGACTTTC
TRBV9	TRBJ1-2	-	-	CASSGTGSGYTF	TGTGCCAGCAGCGGAACAGGGAGTGGCTACACCTTC
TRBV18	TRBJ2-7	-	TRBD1	CASSPTGVGEQYF	TGTGCCAGCTCACCGACAGGGGTAGGGGAGCAGTACTTC
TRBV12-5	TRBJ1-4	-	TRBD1	CASGLGQGGSEKLFF	TGTGCTAGTGGTTTGGGACAGGGAGGGTCCGAAAAACTGTTTTTT
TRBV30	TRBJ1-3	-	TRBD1	CAWSSGTGEYTIYF	TGTGCCTGGAGTTCCGGGACAGGGGAGTACACCATATATTTT
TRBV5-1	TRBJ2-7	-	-	CASSLGSRKTSYEQYF	TGCGCCAGCAGCTTGGGGTCGAGGAAAACCTCCTACGAGCAGTACTTC
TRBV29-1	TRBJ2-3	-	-	CSVVRGQSSTDTQYF	TGCAGCGTTGTAAGGGGCCAATCTAGCACAGATACGCAGTATTTT
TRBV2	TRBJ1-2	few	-	CASSELYGYTF	TGTGCCAGCAGTGAGCTCTATGGCTACACCTTC
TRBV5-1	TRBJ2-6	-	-	CASKLEPGANVLTF	TGCGCCAGCAAGCTAGAACCTGGGGCCAACGTCCTGACTTTC
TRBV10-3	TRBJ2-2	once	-	CAISESGRILQGRFVMTGELFF	TGTGCCATCAGTGAGTCGGGACGTATATTACAGGGTCGTTTCGTGATGACCGGGGAGCTGTTTTTT
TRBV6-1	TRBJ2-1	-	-	CASSELGGWGNEQFF	TGTGCCAGCAGTGAGTTGGGCGGGTGGGGGAATGAGCAGTTCTTC
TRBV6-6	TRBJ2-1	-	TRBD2	CASSQLAGADNEQFF	TGTGCCAGCAGCCAACTAGCGGGAGCAGACAATGAGCAGTTCTTC
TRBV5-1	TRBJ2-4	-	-	CASSPELAKNIQYF	TGCGCCAGCAGCCCGGAATTAGCCAAAAACATTCAGTACTTC
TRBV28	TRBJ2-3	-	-	CASSPTGVRVTDTQYF	TGTGCCAGCAGTCCAACTGGAGTCCGAGTAACAGATACGCAGTATTTT
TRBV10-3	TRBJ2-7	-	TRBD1	CAISGTGDYEQYF	TGTGCCATCAGTGGGACAGGGGACTACGAGCAGTACTTC
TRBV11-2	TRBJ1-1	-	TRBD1	CASSQDWTGVNTEAFF	TGTGCCAGCAGCCAAGACTGGACAGGAGTGAACACTGAAGCTTTCTTT
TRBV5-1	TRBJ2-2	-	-	CATKDSLSTGELFF	TGCGCCACCAAGGACAGCCTCAGCACCGGGGAGCTGTTTTTT
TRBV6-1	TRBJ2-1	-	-	CASSATGYNEQFF	TGTGCCAGCAGTGCTACCGGGTACAATGAGCAGTTCTTC
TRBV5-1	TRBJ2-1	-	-	CASSSPMGNEQFF	TGCGCCAGCAGCTCGCCCATGGGCAATGAGCAGTTCTTC
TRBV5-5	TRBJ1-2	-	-	CASSTHLAGPYGYTF	TGTGCCAGCAGCACACACCTGGCGGGGCCCTATGGCTACACCTTC
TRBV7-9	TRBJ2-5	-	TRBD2	CATYGGGQETQYF	TGTGCCACCTATGGGGGGGGGCAAGAGACCCAGTACTTC
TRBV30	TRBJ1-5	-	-	CAWSGILGNSNQPQHF	TGTGCCTGGAGCGGCATATTGGGAAATAGCAATCAGCCCCAGCATTTT
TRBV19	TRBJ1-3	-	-	CASEGFSGNTIYF	TGTGCCTCAGAGGGATTCTCTGGAAACACCATATATTTT
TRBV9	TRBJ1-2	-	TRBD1	CASSVGGTTGRHGYTF	TGTGCCAGCAGCGTAGGGGGGACGACAGGGAGGCATGGCTACACCTTC
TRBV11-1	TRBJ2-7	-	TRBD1	CASSSRQGGYEQYF	TGTGCCAGCAGCTCACGACAGGGGGGCTACGAGCAGTACTTC
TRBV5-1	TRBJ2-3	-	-	CASSLARSDTQYF	TGCGCCAGCAGCTTGGCGAGATCAGATACGCAGTATTTT
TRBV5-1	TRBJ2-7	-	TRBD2	CASNSSGIPAYEQYF	TGCGCCAGCAATTCTAGCGGGATTCCAGCCTACGAGCAGTACTTC
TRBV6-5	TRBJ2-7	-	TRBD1	CASSYMDRVYEQYF	TGTGCCAGCAGTTACATGGACAGGGTATACGAGCAGTACTTC
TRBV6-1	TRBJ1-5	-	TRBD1	CASGGQGSQPQHF	TGTGCCAGCGGGGGACAGGGAAGTCAGCCCCAGCATTTT
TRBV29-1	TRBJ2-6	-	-	CSVEAGVGANVLTF	TGCAGCGTTGAAGCAGGGGTAGGGGCCAACGTCCTGACTTTC
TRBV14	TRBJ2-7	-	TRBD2	CASRPFSGERGLSYEQYF	TGTGCCAGCAGGCCTTTCTCGGGGGAGCGGGGGCTTTCTTACGAGCAGTACTTC
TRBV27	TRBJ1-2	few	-	CASSLGPFRGYTF	TGTGCCAGCAGTTTGGGCCCCTTCCGGGGCTACACCTTC
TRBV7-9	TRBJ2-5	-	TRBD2	CASSFNGGRAGETQYF	TGTGCCAGCAGCTTCAACGGCGGGAGGGCCGGGGAGACCCAGTACTTC
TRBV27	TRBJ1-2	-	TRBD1	CASSFRQGFYTF	TGTGCCAGCAGTTTTCGACAGGGCTTCTACACCTTC
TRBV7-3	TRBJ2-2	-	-	CASSPRTANTGELFF	TGTGCCAGCAGCCCACGGACGGCGAACACCGGGGAGCTGTTTTTT
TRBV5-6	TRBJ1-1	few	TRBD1	CASSSGTGSKNTEAFF	TGTGCCAGCAGCTCCGGGACAGGGAGCAAGAACACTGAAGCTTTCTTT
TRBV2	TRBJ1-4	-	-	CASRDYNEKLFF	TGTGCCAGCAGGGACTATAATGAAAAACTGTTTTTT
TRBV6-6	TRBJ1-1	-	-	CASSRSTGEAFF	TGTGCCAGCAGTAGAAGTACAGGGGAAGCTTTCTTT
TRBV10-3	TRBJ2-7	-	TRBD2	CAIRTSGDSYEQYF	TGTGCCATCAGGACTAGCGGTGACTCCTACGAGCAGTACTTC
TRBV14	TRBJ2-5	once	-	CASSQEGWVKSAQYF	TGTGCCAGCAGCCAAGAGGGATGGGTCAAGTCGGCCCAGTACTTC
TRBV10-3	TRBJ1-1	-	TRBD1	CAISPSGRGLGTEAFF	TGTGCCATCAGTCCCTCGGGGAGGGGGCTAGGGACTGAAGCTTTCTTT
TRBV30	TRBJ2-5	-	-	CAWSVQGYETQYF	TGTGCCTGGAGTGTACAAGGTTACGAGACCCAGTACTTC
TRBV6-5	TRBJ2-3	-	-	CASSPTGGEDTQYF	TGTGCCAGCAGTCCCACCGGGGGAGAAGATACGCAGTATTTT
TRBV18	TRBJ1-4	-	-	CASSSAANNEKLFF	TGTGCCAGCTCATCCGCGGCCAATAATGAAAAACTGTTTTTT
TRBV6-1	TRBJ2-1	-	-	CASSLGGGAHNEQFF	TGTGCCAGCAGTTTAGGAGGGGGCGCCCACAATGAGCAGTTCTTC
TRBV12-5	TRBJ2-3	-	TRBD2	CASGTGTSGSLTDTQYF	TGTGCTAGTGGTACGGGGACTAGCGGGAGTTTAACAGATACGCAGTATTTT
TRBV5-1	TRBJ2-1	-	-	CASSQRTNYNEQFF	TGCGCCAGCAGCCAACGGACCAACTACAATGAGCAGTTCTTC
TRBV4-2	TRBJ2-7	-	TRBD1	CASSPQTGVSYEQYF	TGTGCCAGCAGCCCTCAGACAGGGGTCTCCTACGAGCAGTACTTC
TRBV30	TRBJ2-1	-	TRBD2	CAWSGLAPNEQFF	TGTGCCTGGAGCGGACTAGCCCCCAATGAGCAGTTCTTC